These 8 T cell receptor beta chains were all obtained from the same sample, sequenced in a study of breast tumors, draining lymph nodes, adjacent tissues. Axillary draining lymph nodes of breast cancer patients supplied the node samples. TCRdb re-called the multiplex PCR reads through MiXCR, storing one row per CDR3 protein. The sample has 130,000 or so distinct CDR3 sequences; around 24% are singletons. The sequencing input was axillary lymph node tissue. The receptors here all came from a female donor with breast cancer. Some clones in this sample may be carry-over from other donors' samples.

This clonotype was seen more than once but under ten times. This chain joins TRBV18 and TRBJ2-7; TRBD2 might be the D (6 bases). Germline values: CDR1 KGHSH, CDR2 LQKENI. The CDR3 totals 15 residues. V lost 5 bases, J lost 4 bases, and 18 bases lay in between. The chain's CDR3 is CASSNDRGRIYEQYF. CDR3 coding DNA: TGTGCCAGCTCAAATGACCGGGGGAGGATTTACGAGCAGTACTTC.

This clonotype has a count of ten or more. The rearrangement joins TRBV4-1 to TRBJ1-6, with a possible D match to TRBD1 (5 bases). The CDR3 has 14 residues. Per germline, CDR1 MGHRA and CDR2 YSYEKL. V lost 4 bases to trimming and J lost 11 bases, with 15 bases between them. DNA for the CDR3: TGCGCCAGCAGCCGGTCCAGGGACGAGCCACCCCTCCACTTT. Translating gives CASSRSRDEPPLHF.

The rearrangement uses TRBV18 and TRBJ1-3; D uncertain. Germline loops: CDR1 KGHSH, CDR2 LQKENI. The V and J ends lost 3 bases and 0 bases respectively, with 12 bases between them. The CDR3 has 16 residues. The CDR3 here is CASSPTRGISGNTIYF. The CDR3, as DNA: TGTGCCAGCTCACCCACCCGGGGTATCTCTGGAAACACCATATATTTT.

This clonotype was detected ten times or more. The V and J genes are TRBV7-9 and TRBJ2-6; D possibly uses TRBD1 or TRBD2 (5 bases each). The CDR3 consists of 18 residues. Trimming took off 5 bases at V and 2 bases at J, with 19 bases between the two ends. The germline gives CDR1 SEHNR, CDR2 FQNEAQ (reference sequence). CDR3 in DNA: TGTGCCAGCAGCATATCCGGGGCCCCTTATACTGGGGCCAACGTCCTGACTTTC. It is translated as CASSISGAPYTGANVLTF.

This clonotype was observed at least ten times. CDR3 sequence reads: CASREQGAGYEQYF. The CDR3 region has the DNA TGTGCCAGCAGGGAACAGGGGGCTGGCTACGAGCAGTACTTC. The gene calls are TRBV6-1 and TRBJ2-7; 9 nucleotides match TRBD1. V lost 6 bases and J lost 3; bases outside the gene matches: 6. The CDR3 consists of 14 residues. Germline loops: CDR1 MNHNS, CDR2 SASEGT.

Details on this clonotype: A much bigger clone sits one base away, suggesting this may be a read error. The rearrangement links TRBV6-1 to TRBJ2-3; D is unclear. CDR3 size: 12 residues. With 8 bases removed from V and 5 bases from J, the gap between germline ends came to 11 bases. In germline, CDR1 is MNHNS, CDR2 SASEGT. CDR3 sequence (DNA): TGTGCCAGCTTTAGTGGCATAGATACGCAGTATTTT. Translating it yields CASFSGIDTQYF.

This clonotype was picked up a small number of times. The V gene is TRBV3-1, the J gene TRBJ2-2; D gene unclear. Trimming took 0 bases from V and 3 from J, leaving 5 bases between them. The CDR3 has 14 residues. Germline values: CDR1 LGHDT, CDR2 YNNKEL (reference sequence). In nucleotides, the CDR3 is TGTGCCAGCAGCCAAGAAAGTTACACCGGGGAGCTGTTTTTT. The encoded protein is CASSQESYTGELFF.

On this clonotype: Its ends do not fully match the called genes, so a read error is possible. The CDR3, as DNA: TGTGCCAGCAGCCGGACAGGGCTCGGGGCCAGCGTCCTGACTTTC. Its translation: CASSRTGLGASVLTF. V is TRBV14 and J is TRBJ2-6; 8 positions match TRBD1. Germline CDR1 is SGHDN and CDR2 is FVKESK. The CDR3 spans 15 residues.